The 32 T cell receptor beta chains listed next were all sequenced from one sample in a study of human T cells and chemical hapten exposure. TCRdb used MiXCR to reprocess the RACE reads, holding one entry per CDR3 protein. The sample includes 110,000 or so distinct CDR3 sequences, approximately 36% of them seen just once. Noted time point: patch test 3, about 24 weeks after DPC sensitization. Treatment of the sample: therapeutic diphenylcyclopropenone sensitization with weekly scalp DPC. Here the sequenced sample was whole blood, taken in connection with sensitization to the hapten diphenylcyclopropenone (DPC). The receptors were sampled from a man aged 35 to 55 with alopecia areata. Some clones in this sample may be carry-over from other donors' samples.

This sequence joins TRBV5-1 and TRBJ2-3; TRBD1 is a possible D gene (6 bases). This CDR3 has 14 amino acids. Trimming took 4 bases from V and 6 from J, leaving 15 bases between them. Germline values: CDR1 SGHRS, CDR2 YFSETQ. In nucleotides, the CDR3 is TGCGCCAGCAGCCCAAGACAGGCCGCTGATACGCAGTATTTT. It codes for CASSPRQAADTQYF.

The CDR3 DNA follows: TGTGCCAGCAGCTCAATCACCACGCCAACCGGGACAGGGGGCCTCAATGAGCAGTTCTTC. Translating gives CASSSITTPTGTGGLNEQFF. This chain links TRBV7-9 with TRBJ2-1; 12 bases align to TRBD1. This CDR3 region has 20 residues. Germline CDR1 reads SEHNR; CDR2 reads FQNEAQ (reference sequence). With V trimmed by 4 bases and J by 6 bases, 19 bases remained unmatched.

This clonotype was seen only a few times. The chain employs TRBV12-3 or TRBV12-4 and TRBJ2-1; 9 positions agree with TRBD1. This CDR3 region has 14 residues. V lost 4 bases, J lost 7 bases, and 5 bases stayed unmatched. This CDR3 reads CASSSTGGQNEQFF. CDR3 bases: TGTGCCAGCAGTTCCACAGGGGGCCAAAATGAGCAGTTCTTC.

This clonotype is termed medium-sized. CDR3 DNA sequence: TGTGCCAGCAGCGTAGGTCAGGGTGACGAGCAGTACTTC. This gives the protein CASSVGQGDEQYF. V and J are TRBV9 and TRBJ2-7; D might be TRBD1 (5 bases). The V and J ends lost 0 bases and 5 bases respectively, with 9 bases between them. The germline V gene has CDR1 SGDLS and CDR2 YYNGEE. This CDR3 comprises 13 residues. The full variable domain, with the rest looked up from reference TRBV9 and TRBJ2-7, is DSGVTQTPKHLITATGQRVTLRCSPRSGDLSVYWYQQSLDQGLQFLIQYYNGEERAKGNILERFSAQQFPDLHSELNLSSLELGDSALYFCASSVGQGDEQYFGPGTRLTVT.

This chain connects TRBV20-1 to TRBJ2-1, with D possibly being TRBD1 (6 bases). V was clipped by 7 bases and J by 8 bases, with 15 bases between them. Germline assignment: CDR1 DFQATT and CDR2 SNEGSKA (reference sequence). The CDR3 sequence is 12 residues long. This chain's CDR3 is CSGQGFRDEQFF. The CDR3 DNA follows: TGCAGTGGGCAGGGGTTTAGGGATGAGCAGTTCTTC.

This chain links TRBV7-9 with TRBJ2-5; D is unresolved. The CDR3 runs 16 residues. The germline V gene encodes CDR1 SEHNR and CDR2 FQNEAQ (reference sequence). Trimming took 3 bases from V and 5 from J, leaving 19 bases between them. The CDR3, as DNA: TGTGCCAGCAGCTTGGTGGACCGTTTGAGTCCGGAGACCCAGTACTTC. Its protein is CASSLVDRLSPETQYF.

The count of this clonotype is one. Written as DNA, the CDR3 is TGTGCCAGCAGCTGGACAGGAGGCAAAAACATTCAGTACTTC. Translation gives CASSWTGGKNIQYF. The genes are TRBV7-8 and TRBJ2-4; 7 nucleotides agree with TRBD1. Germline values: CDR1 SGHVS, CDR2 FQNEAQ. V shed 4 bases and J 3 bases; nucleotides not matched to a gene: 3. The CDR3 runs to 14 residues.

This clonotype has more than one count but fewer than ten. V gene TRBV20-1 combines with J gene TRBJ2-7, with 11 nucleotides matching TRBD1. There are 17 residues in the CDR3. CDR1 is DFQATT and CDR2 is SNEGSKA in the germline V gene (reference sequence). The V and J ends lost 5 bases and 0 bases, in that order; junction bases with no gene match: 12. The CDR3 is CSAPPISGTGGSYEQYV. CDR3 coding DNA: TGCAGTGCTCCACCGATCTCCGGGACAGGGGGCTCCTACGAGCAGTACGTC.

This clonotype was recorded once. One end of the junction is discordant with germline, which a read error may explain. V gene TRBV4-2 combines with J gene TRBJ2-7; D possibly corresponds to TRBD1 (6 bases). The V gene's germline CDR1 is LGHNA and CDR2 YNFKEQ. The CDR3 is 17 amino acids. Here the CDR3 reads CASNQVPVGGVSYEQYF. CDR3 sequence (DNA): TGTGCCAGCAACCAAGTTCCCGTTGGGGGCGTTAGCTACGAGCAGTACTTC.

This chain links TRBV6-5 with TRBJ1-5, with D uncertain. V was shortened by 5 bases and J by 1 base, with 6 bases between the two germline ends. Per germline, CDR1 MNHEY and CDR2 SVGAGI. There are 13 residues in the CDR3. CDR3 protein: CASSAQSNQPQHF. In DNA, the CDR3 is TGTGCCAGCAGTGCACAAAGCAATCAGCCCCAGCATTTT.

This clonotype was seen a few times. DNA for the CDR3: TGTGCCAGCAGCCTTAGACAGGAGCAGTTCTTC. Translation gives CASSLRQEQFF. J is TRBJ2-1 and V is TRBV7-2; a possible D gene is TRBD1 (5 bases). Per the germline V gene, CDR1 is SGHTA and CDR2 is FQGNSA. Trimming left V 5 bases short and J 10 bases short, with 9 bases between. There are 11 residues in the CDR3.

The genes are TRBV29-1 and TRBJ2-1, with 10 bases lining up with TRBD2. The CDR3 has 15 amino acids. Per germline, CDR1 SQVTM and CDR2 ANQGSEA. V was pared by 3 bases and J by 5 bases, with 7 bases of the junction left unmatched. CDR3 amino acids: CSVEVAGGGHNEQFF. The CDR3 nucleotides read TGCAGCGTTGAGGTAGCGGGAGGAGGCCACAATGAGCAGTTCTTC.

This chain joins TRBV6-5 and TRBJ1-1; 7 bases align to TRBD1. V gave up 5 bases and J gave up 11 bases; unmatched junction bases: 17. The CDR3 spans 15 residues. Germline values: CDR1 MNHEY, CDR2 SVGAGI. The CDR3 DNA reads TGTGCCAGCAGTCTAGGGGGCAGCCGAAACCGAGGGGCTTTCTTT. Protein sequence: CASSLGGSRNRGAFF.

This clonotype was found a few times. DNA for the CDR3: TGTGCCAGCAGCTCCGACGGAGGCAATTTTTACGAGCAGTACTTC. This codes for CASSSDGGNFYEQYF. This chain uses TRBV7-2 with TRBJ2-7; perhaps TRBD2 as D (5 bases). The CDR3 covers 15 residues. Germline V gene data show CDR1 as SGHTA and CDR2 as FQGNSA. The V end was cut by 4 bases, the J end by 4 bases, with 17 bases between.

The rearrangement joins TRBV20-1 to TRBJ2-7; 10 nucleotides match TRBD1. The CDR3 has 15 amino acids. The V gene end was trimmed by 5 bases and the J gene end by 6 bases; junction bases not matched to a gene: 13. Germline-derived CDR1 and CDR2 are DFQATT and SNEGSKA (reference sequence). CDR3 DNA: TGCAGTGCTTCTTCGTTGGACAGGGGGTTGCGCGAGCAGTACTTC. Amino acids: CSASSLDRGLREQYF.

This clonotype was counted between two and nine times. The gene calls are TRBV6-6 and TRBJ1-2; possibly TRBD1 for D (6 bases). This CDR3 comprises 14 residues. Looked up from germline, CDR1 is MNHNY and CDR2 is SVGAGI (reference sequence). V lost 8 bases to trimming and J lost 4 bases, with 17 bases between them. This CDR3 is CASANRQEIYGYTF. The CDR3 DNA is TGTGCCAGCGCCAACCGACAGGAAATCTATGGCTACACCTTC.

This clonotype was seen more than once but under ten times. At one boundary the junction diverges from the germline segment, which might be a read error. This CDR3 is CASSSNTNTEAFF. CDR3 DNA sequence: TGTGCTAGCAGCTCTAACACGAACACTGAAGCTTTCTTT. The chain is built from TRBV7-7 and TRBJ1-1; D unresolved. Germline V lookup: CDR1 SSHAT, CDR2 FNYEAQ (reference sequence). The CDR3 length is 13 residues.

The chain carries TRBV27 and TRBJ2-7, with D possibly matching TRBD1 (5 bases). This CDR3 region has 14 residues. The ends were cut back, 8 bases at V and 2 bases at J, with 16 bases in the middle. Germline V gene sequence: CDR1 MNHEY, CDR2 SMNVEV (reference sequence). The CDR3 loop is CASLPGASAYEQYF. The CDR3 DNA is TGTGCCAGCCTACCTGGGGCCTCCGCCTACGAGCAGTACTTC.

This clonotype was detected a few times. The chain links TRBV28 to TRBJ2-7, with TRBD1 matching 8 bases. The length of the CDR3 is 18 residues. From germline, CDR1 is MDHEN and CDR2 SYDVKM. J gave up 7 bases and V 2 bases, and 19 bases lay outside the gene matches. CDR3 in amino acids: CASSLALSGTGPGLEQYF. The CDR3 coding sequence is TGTGCCAGCAGTTTAGCCCTCTCCGGGACAGGCCCTGGTTTAGAGCAGTACTTC.

The chain uses TRBV11-3 and TRBJ2-1; D unclear. The CDR3 loop spans 15 amino acids. Trimming took off 0 bases at V and 4 bases at J, with 10 bases between the two ends. CDR1 and CDR2 (germline): SGHNT, YENEEA. CDR3 bases: TGTGCCAGCAGCTTAGATCCCAGCAGGTACAATGAGCAGTTCTTC. This codes for CASSLDPSRYNEQFF.

This sequence joins TRBV28 and TRBJ1-2; 8 positions agree with TRBD1. The CDR3 is 15 residues long. J lost 3 bases, V lost 6 bases, and 9 bases had no gene match. CDR1 MDHEN and CDR2 SYDVKM come from the germline V gene. CDR3 bases: TGTGCCAGCAGCCCCAGGGGGCAACGGGACTATGGCTACACCTTC. Residues: CASSPRGQRDYGYTF.

The chain has TRBV6-6 and TRBJ2-1, with D perhaps assigned TRBD1 or TRBD2 (5 bases each). The germline V gene encodes CDR1 MNHNY and CDR2 SVGAGI (reference sequence). Trimming removed 10 bases at V and 4 bases at J, with 17 bases between. The CDR3 runs 14 residues. The CDR3 loop is CAINPGTTYNEQFF. DNA of the CDR3: TGTGCCATAAACCCCGGGACGACTTACAATGAGCAGTTCTTC.

This chain connects TRBV6-5 to TRBJ2-2; 9 bases are shared with TRBD2. Germline-derived CDR1 and CDR2 are MNHEY and SVGAGI. The CDR3 extends over 17 amino acids. Unmatched junction bases numbered 12, after V lost 5 bases and J lost 5 bases. In nucleotides, the CDR3 is TGTGCCAGCAGTCCGGGACTAGCTTTTCAAAGGACCGGGGAGCTGTTTTTT. It codes for CASSPGLAFQRTGELFF.

The chain is built from TRBV10-2 and TRBJ2-7; maybe TRBD1 (6 bases). The V and J ends lost 8 bases and 3 bases respectively, with 11 bases between them. Per germline, CDR1 WSHSY and CDR2 SAAADI. The length of the CDR3 is 12 residues. The CDR3 DNA reads TGCGCCAGCCAGGACAGTCACTACGAGCAGTACTTC. Translated: CASQDSHYEQYF.

The V gene is TRBV7-2, the J gene TRBJ2-5; 8 bases agree with TRBD1. V dropped 1 base and J dropped 5; count of bases not matched to a gene: 6. Germline loops: CDR1 SGHTA, CDR2 FQGNSA. This CDR3 is built from 15 residues. The CDR3 loop reads CASSLGQGAGETQYF. The CDR3 DNA reads as TGTGCCAGCAGCTTAGGGCAGGGGGCCGGCGAGACCCAGTACTTC. The complete variable domain, with remaining parts taken from reference TRBV7-2 and TRBJ2-5, reads GAGVSQSPSNKVTEKGKDVELRCDPISGHTALYWYRQSLGQGLEFLIYFQGNSAPDKSGLPSDRFSAERTGGSVSTLTIQRTQQEDSAVYLCASSLGQGAGETQYFGPGTRLLVL.

This rearrangement joins TRBV6-4 to TRBJ1-1; D perhaps matches TRBD1 (5 bases). V was cut by 6 bases and J by 8 bases, with 19 bases left in between. CDR3 length equals 14 residues. Germline values: CDR1 MRHNA, CDR2 SNTAGT. CDR3 amino acids: CASSETTVAGEAFF. CDR3 sequence (DNA): TGTGCCAGCAGCGAAACGACAGTGGCTGGCGAAGCTTTCTTT.

The chain joins TRBV19 to TRBJ1-2; D might be TRBD1 (5 bases). Germline V gene lookup returns CDR1 LNHDA and CDR2 SQIVND (reference sequence). Trimming pared 6 bases from V and 7 bases from J, leaving 21 bases between. This CDR3 is built from 15 residues. The CDR3: CASRPPRDGGCGYTF. The CDR3 DNA sequence: TGTGCCAGTAGACCCCCCAGGGATGGAGGCTGTGGCTACACCTTC.

The chain joins TRBV6-2 or TRBV6-3 to TRBJ2-7; 12 nucleotides match TRBD2. V lost 7 bases to trimming and J lost 5 bases; unmatched junction nucleotides: 6. The CDR3 totals 14 residues. The germline CDR1 and CDR2 sequences are MNHEY and SVGEGT. The CDR3 bases are TGTGCCAGCAAACAGACTAGCGGGAGCCACGAGCAGTACTTC. Its protein is CASKQTSGSHEQYF.

The chain carries TRBV3-1 and TRBJ1-6, with D possibly being TRBD1 (5 bases). Germline CDR1 LGHDT, CDR2 YNNKEL (reference sequence). This CDR3 has 14 residues. V lost 11 bases to trimming and J lost 9 bases, with 20 bases between them. CDR3 nucleotides: TGTGCCGCAAAAGGGGCCGGGGACGGTTCACCCCTCCACTTT. Its translation: CAAKGAGDGSPLHF.

The rearrangement uses TRBV28 and TRBJ2-5, with TRBD1 matching 8 bases. Germline V gene sequence: CDR1 MDHEN, CDR2 SYDVKM. The V segment lost 3 bases and the J segment 5 bases; nucleotides outside the gene matches: 5. The CDR3 extends over 14 amino acids. The CDR3: CASSLDRVVETQYF. The CDR3 DNA sequence: TGTGCCAGCAGTTTGGACAGGGTGGTGGAGACCCAGTACTTC.

This clonotype has only a few counts. The gene calls are TRBV6-5 and TRBJ2-7; 9 bases are shared with TRBD1. In germline, CDR1 is MNHEY, CDR2 SVGAGI. The junction had 6 bases not matched to a gene; V was cut back by 0 bases and J by 6 bases. The CDR3 loop spans 15 amino acids. The CDR3 DNA reads as TGTGCCAGCAGTTACTCCGGGACAGGGTTCGGCGAGCAGTACTTC. Translation: CASSYSGTGFGEQYF.

This clonotype was seen a handful of times. The chain has TRBV12-3 or TRBV12-4 and TRBJ2-4; tentative D call: TRBD1 (5 bases). Trimming took 4 bases from V and 0 from J, leaving 7 bases between them. There are 14 residues in the CDR3. CDR3 bases: TGTGCCAGCAGTTGGACACCAGCCAAAAACATTCAGTACTTC. It codes for CASSWTPAKNIQYF.